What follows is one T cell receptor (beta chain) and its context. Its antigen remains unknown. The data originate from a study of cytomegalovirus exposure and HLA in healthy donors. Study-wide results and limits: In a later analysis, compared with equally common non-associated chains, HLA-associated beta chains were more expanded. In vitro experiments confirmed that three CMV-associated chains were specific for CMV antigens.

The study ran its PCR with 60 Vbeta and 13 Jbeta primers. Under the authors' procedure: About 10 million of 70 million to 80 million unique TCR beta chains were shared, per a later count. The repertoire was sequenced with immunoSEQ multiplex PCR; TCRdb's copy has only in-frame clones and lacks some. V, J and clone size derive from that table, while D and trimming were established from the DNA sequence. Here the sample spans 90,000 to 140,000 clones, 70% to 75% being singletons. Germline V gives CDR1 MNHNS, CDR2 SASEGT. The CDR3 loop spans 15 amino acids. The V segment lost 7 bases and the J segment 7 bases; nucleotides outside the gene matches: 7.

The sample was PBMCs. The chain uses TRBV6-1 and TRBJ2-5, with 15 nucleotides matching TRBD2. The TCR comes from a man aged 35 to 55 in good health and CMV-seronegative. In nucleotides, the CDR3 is TGTGCCAGCACGGGACTAGCGGGAGGTGATGGGACCCAGTACTTC. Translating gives CASTGLAGGDGTQYF.